The source of this T cell receptor beta chain is a study of blood T cell repertoires in COVID-19. The assay was immunoSEQ multiplex PCR, and TCRdb's table has in-frame clones only and misses some. The table records around 200,000 clones, approximately 81% of them present only once. This clone was detected only a few times. CDR3 length: 14 amino acids. Trimming pared 6 bases from V and 3 bases from J, leaving 15 bases between. Germline values: CDR1 MNHEY, CDR2 SVGAGI. The V call is TRBV6-5, the J call TRBJ2-7; no reliable D call. This clonotype was obtained from a woman older than 75 with acute or convalescent COVID-19. Sequenced: peripheral blood. The CDR3 spells CASSLDAASYEQYF. For the CDR3, the DNA is TGTGCCAGCAGCCTAGATGCAGCTAGCTACGAGCAGTACTTC.